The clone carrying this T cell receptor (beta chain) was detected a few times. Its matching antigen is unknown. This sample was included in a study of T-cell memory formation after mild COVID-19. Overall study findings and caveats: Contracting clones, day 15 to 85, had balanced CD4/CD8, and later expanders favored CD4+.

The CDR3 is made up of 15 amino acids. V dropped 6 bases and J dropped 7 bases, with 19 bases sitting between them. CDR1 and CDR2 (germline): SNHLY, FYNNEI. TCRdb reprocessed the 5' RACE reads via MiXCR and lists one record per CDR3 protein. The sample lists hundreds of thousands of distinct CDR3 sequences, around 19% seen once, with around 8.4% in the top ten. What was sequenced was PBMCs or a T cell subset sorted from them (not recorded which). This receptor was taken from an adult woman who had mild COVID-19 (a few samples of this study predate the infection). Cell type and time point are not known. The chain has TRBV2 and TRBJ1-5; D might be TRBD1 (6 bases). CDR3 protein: CASSDQSTGSQPQHF. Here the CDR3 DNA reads TGTGCCAGCAGCGATCAATCTACAGGGTCCCAGCCCCAGCATTTT.